This is a list of T cell receptor beta chains from one sample in a study of control samples from healthy donors and cancer patients. Data came from immunoSEQ multiplex PCR; TCRdb stores just in-frame clones and leaves some out. The table shows about 67,000 clones, with more than 70% occurring only once. Material: PBMCs. The receptor source for this set is a woman aged 45-59 years with head and neck cancer. CDR3s include the opening cysteine and the closing phenylalanine or tryptophan. A D gene is named only where the DNA matches it firmly. Some rows have no size entry. The others give once, few or many, or a class for an expanded clone.

d_gene	v_gene	len	abundance	j_gene	CDR3aa	CDR3nt
.	TRBV19	14	.	TRBJ1-2	CASSTRQAPYGYTF	TGTGCCAGTAGTACCCGACAGGCTCCCTATGGCTACACCTTC
.	TRBV5-1	15	.	TRBJ2-5	CASSRSTDRQETQYF	TGCGCCAGCAGCCGCTCGACAGATCGCCAAGAGACCCAGTACTTC
.	TRBV16	11	.	TRBJ1-2	CASSQGYGYTF	TGTGCCAGCAGCCAAGGCTATGGCTACACCTTC
.	TRBV30	17	.	TRBJ1-2	CAWKVAGQSSLGYGYTF	TGTGCCTGGAAGGTCGCCGGACAGTCCTCCCTTGGATATGGCTACACCTTC
TRBD1	TRBV6-2/TRBV6-3	15	.	TRBJ2-7	CASSYWTGGSYEQYF	TGTGCCAGCAGTTATTGGACAGGGGGGTCGTACGAGCAGTACTTC
TRBD2	TRBV5-1	17	once	TRBJ2-3	CASSLVLRGRSTDTQYF	TGCGCCAGCAGCTTGGTCTTGCGGGGGAGAAGCACAGATACGCAGTATTTT
TRBD1	TRBV7-9	16	.	TRBJ2-3	CASSPPGQRYTDTQYF	TGTGCCAGCAGCCCTCCGGGACAGCGGTACACAGATACGCAGTATTTT
TRBD1	TRBV6-6	14	.	TRBJ1-5	CASSFGQVDQPQHF	TGTGCCAGCAGTTTTGGACAGGTGGATCAGCCCCAGCATTTT
TRBD1	TRBV2	17	.	TRBJ2-5	CASSEVPGGGHQETQYF	TGTGCCAGCAGTGAAGTTCCAGGGGGTGGTCATCAAGAGACCCAGTACTTC
TRBD1	TRBV7-2	14	.	TRBJ1-4	CASSKQGGNEKLFF	TGTGCCAGCAGCAAACAGGGGGGAAATGAAAAACTGTTTTTT
.	TRBV5-6	15	few	TRBJ2-3	CASTYSGQGRDTQYF	TGTGCCAGCACCTATTCCGGACAAGGGAGGGATACGCAGTATTTT
.	TRBV19	16	.	TRBJ1-5	CASSTGRAVVGQPQHF	TGTGCCAGTAGTACCGGGCGGGCAGTAGTTGGTCAGCCCCAGCATTTT
.	TRBV19	17	.	TRBJ1-2	CASSTQRTREANYGYTF	TGTGCCAGTAGTACGCAACGGACGAGGGAAGCTAACTATGGCTACACCTTC
TRBD1	TRBV4-2	15	.	TRBJ1-5	CASTLRTGDNQPQHF	TGTGCCAGCACCCTTAGGACAGGGGACAATCAGCCCCAGCATTTT
TRBD2	TRBV27	17	once	TRBJ2-7	CASSTIRGTSGGPEQYF	TGTGCCAGCAGTACGATCCGGGGTACTAGCGGGGGCCCCGAGCAGTACTTC